These 20 T cell receptor beta chains share one sample of origin, sequenced in a study of TIL therapy for anti-PD-1-resistant metastatic lung cancer. The time point: pre-treatment sample, taken before nivolumab and TIL therapy. Pleural nodules or supraclavicular lymph nodes made up most of the excised metastases sampled. The immunoSEQ assay was v3. The method was immunoSEQ multiplex PCR; TCRdb's version includes in-frame clones alone and lacks a portion of them. The data contain over 20,000 clones, 72% of them singletons. Source: tumor tissue, taken at baseline. The receptors were gathered from a person aged 25-85 years with non-small cell lung cancer.

This sequence joins TRBV15 and TRBJ2-7, with D possibly TRBD2 on 5 matching bases. Germline CDR1 LNHNV, CDR2 YYDKDF (reference sequence). V was clipped by 8 bases and J by 0 bases, with 11 bases between them. This CDR3 region has 13 residues. CDR3 protein: CATRDPGSYEQYF. The CDR3 DNA reads TGTGCCACCCGGGATCCAGGCTCCTACGAGCAGTACTTC. Together with reference TRBV15 and TRBJ2-7, the CDR3 gives the full variable domain: DAMVIQNPRYQVTQFGKPVTLSCSQTLNHNVMYWYQQKSSQAPKLLFHYYDKDFNNEADTPDNFQSRRPNTSFCFLDIRSPGLGDTAMYLCATRDPGSYEQYFGPGTRLTVT.

The V call is TRBV5-4, the J call TRBJ2-5, with 12 positions matching TRBD2. After removal of 7 bases from V and 4 bases from J, the junction contained 20 bases not matched to a gene. The V gene's germline CDR1 is SGHNT and CDR2 YYREEE (reference sequence). The CDR3 is 19 amino acids. CDR3 sequence: CASPPGRASGGANLETQYF. Here the CDR3 DNA reads TGTGCCAGCCCCCCCGGCCGGGCTAGCGGGGGGGCCAATCTAGAGACCCAGTACTTC.

This chain connects TRBV6-6 to TRBJ1-4; no firm D call. The V gene lost 6 bases and the J gene lost 8 bases, with 19 bases spanning the gap. The germline CDR1 and CDR2 sequences are MNHNY and SVGAGI (reference sequence). The CDR3 length is 15 residues. CDR3 coding DNA: TGTGCCAGCAGGGCTGTGGGAGACGAGAGGGAAAAACTGTTTTTT. Translating it yields CASRAVGDEREKLFF.

This clone was counted between two and nine times. The CDR3, as DNA: TGTGCCAGCAGTGAAGCGGGTGTAAGGGGAGGCTACACCTTC. Protein product: CASSEAGVRGGYTF. The chain employs TRBV6-1 and TRBJ1-2; a weak D match, TRBD1 (5 bases). Per germline, CDR1 MNHNS and CDR2 SASEGT. This CDR3 spans 14 amino acids. V lost 0 bases, J lost 8 bases, and 13 bases lay in between.

J is TRBJ2-2 and V is TRBV6-4, with 10 bases identical to TRBD1. Germline CDR1 reads MRHNA; CDR2 reads SNTAGT. V shed 2 bases, J shed 6 bases, and the junction held 0 bases outside the gene matches. The CDR3 has 14 residues. The CDR3 bases are TGTGCCAGCAGTGACGGACAGGGGGCCGGGGAGCTGTTTTTT. It encodes CASSDGQGAGELFF.

This clone came up a few times. The chain links TRBV14 to TRBJ2-7; D gene ambiguous. The germline V gene has CDR1 SGHDN and CDR2 FVKESK. This CDR3 has 14 residues. V was shortened by 1 base and J by 7 bases, with 14 bases between the two germline ends. The CDR3 is CASSQVTRIGEQYF. As DNA, the CDR3 is TGTGCCAGCAGCCAAGTGACCCGGATTGGGGAGCAGTACTTC.

The rearrangement joins TRBV7-2 to TRBJ2-2; D might be TRBD1 (5 bases). Trimming stripped 4 bases from V and 3 bases from J, with 24 bases between. CDR3 length equals 19 residues. From germline, CDR1 is SGHTA and CDR2 FQGNSA. The CDR3 coding sequence is TGTGCCAGCAGCTGGCCCCATAATAGGGCAGAAGGGGACACCGGGGAGCTGTTTTTT. Encoded protein: CASSWPHNRAEGDTGELFF.

A word on this clone: This specimen includes other DNA sequences encoding the same CDR3. The chain uses TRBV10-1 and TRBJ2-1, with D perhaps matching TRBD2 (6 bases). V lost 5 bases and J lost 0, with 14 bases in between. The germline gives CDR1 WNHNN, CDR2 SYGVQD (reference sequence). The CDR3 covers 16 residues. The CDR3 region has the DNA TGCGCCAGCAGTAAGCTCGCGGGGAGCTCCTACAATGAGCAGTTCTTC. Translation gives CASSKLAGSSYNEQFF.

J is TRBJ2-3 and V is TRBV5-1, with a possible D match to TRBD1 (5 bases). Deletions cut 2 bases from V and 5 bases from J, with 12 bases between. Germline lookup yields CDR1 SGHRS and CDR2 YFSETQ. This CDR3 comprises 14 residues. CDR3 sequence reads: CASSFRSQGDTQYF. In DNA, the CDR3 is TGCGCCAGCAGCTTCCGGAGTCAGGGAGATACGCAGTATTTT.

The rearrangement joins TRBV19 to TRBJ2-2; 8 bases agree with TRBD1. Trimming removed 4 bases from V and 8 bases from J; junction bases left unmatched: 9. This CDR3 comprises 15 residues. CDR1 is LNHDA and CDR2 is SQIVND in the germline V gene (reference sequence). The CDR3 spells CASSRMTGAEGELFF. CDR3 in DNA: TGTGCCAGTAGTAGAATGACAGGGGCGGAAGGGGAGCTGTTTTTT.

J is TRBJ1-1 and V is TRBV9, with D hard to call. Deletions cut 0 bases from V and 2 bases from J, with 11 bases between. Germline-derived CDR1 and CDR2 are SGDLS and YYNGEE. The CDR3 has 15 residues. CDR3 region: CASSVDGSINTEAFF. DNA for the CDR3: TGTGCCAGCAGCGTAGACGGAAGCATTAACACTGAAGCTTTCTTT. The full variable domain, completed using reference TRBV9 and TRBJ1-1, is DSGVTQTPKHLITATGQRVTLRCSPRSGDLSVYWYQQSLDQGLQFLIQYYNGEERAKGNILERFSAQQFPDLHSELNLSSLELGDSALYFCASSVDGSINTEAFFGQGTRLTVV.

V and J are TRBV6-4 and TRBJ1-2; D perhaps matches TRBD1 (6 bases). The V end was cut by 2 bases, the J end by 8 bases, with 15 bases between. Germline-derived CDR1 and CDR2 are MRHNA and SNTAGT. This CDR3 spans 14 amino acids. The CDR3, as DNA: TGTGCCAGCAGTGACGGGAGACAGGCAGGGGGCTACACCTTC. Translating gives CASSDGRQAGGYTF.

This chain uses TRBV28 with TRBJ1-6; D is ambiguous. Germline V gives CDR1 MDHEN, CDR2 SYDVKM. The CDR3 length is 15 residues. Trimming pared 8 bases from V and 3 bases from J, leaving 14 bases between. The CDR3 nucleotides are TGTGCCAGCCTTCCGCCCGAGCTCTATAATTCACCCCTCCACTTT. Amino acid sequence: CASLPPELYNSPLHF.

On this clone itself: This sample also contains other DNA sequences that code for the same CDR3. The rearrangement links TRBV30 to TRBJ2-5; no reliable D call. The CDR3 loop spans 11 amino acids. The ends were cut back, 0 bases at V and 4 bases at J, with 3 bases in the middle. Germline values: CDR1 GTSNPN, CDR2 SVGIG (reference sequence). CDR3 sequence (DNA): TGTGCCTGGAGTGTAGGAGAGACCCAGTACTTC. It is translated as CAWSVGETQYF.

V is TRBV5-4 and J is TRBJ2-1, with 13 nucleotides matching TRBD2. CDR3 size: 19 residues. V was pared by 4 bases and J by 7 bases, with 17 bases of the junction left unmatched. Germline CDR1 reads SGHNT; CDR2 reads YYREEE (reference sequence). Here the CDR3 DNA reads TGTGCCAGCAGCCCCCAAGCCTTACTAGCGGGGGGGCCCAAAAATGAGCAGTTCTTC. It encodes CASSPQALLAGGPKNEQFF.

This clone has more than one count but fewer than ten. The chain joins TRBV7-7 to TRBJ2-5; unclear D gene. Trimming removed 1 base at V and 2 bases at J, with 11 bases between. The CDR3 is 15 amino acids. Per germline, CDR1 SSHAT and CDR2 FNYEAQ (reference sequence). The CDR3 reads CASSLGRQSQETQYF. In DNA form, the CDR3 reads TGTGCCAGCAGCTTAGGTCGGCAAAGTCAAGAGACCCAGTACTTC. Complete variable domain (other parts from reference TRBV7-7 and TRBJ2-5): GAGVSQSPRYKVTKRGQDVTLRCDPISSHATLYWYQQALGQGPEFLTYFNYEAQPDKSGLPSDRFSAERPEGSISTLTIQRTEQRDSAMYRCASSLGRQSQETQYFGPGTRLLVL.

J is TRBJ1-4 and V is TRBV4-2, with D unresolved. CDR3 size: 13 residues. The V end lost 0 bases, the J end lost 12 bases, and 11 bases lay between the germline ends. CDR1 is LGHNA and CDR2 is YNFKEQ in the germline V gene. In DNA form, the CDR3 reads TGTGCCAGCAGCCAAGATCCGGCCCGGGAACTGTTTTTT. As protein: CASSQDPARELFF.

This clone is medium-sized (0.01 to 0.1%) by share. The chain employs TRBV2 and TRBJ1-1; tentatively, D is TRBD1 (5 bases). The germline V gene has CDR1 SNHLY and CDR2 FYNNEI. The CDR3 spans 14 residues. V shed 10 bases and J shed 4 bases, with 19 bases lying between them. CDR3 residues: CATTRDSVGTEAFF. The CDR3 DNA is TGTGCCACTACACGGGACTCTGTTGGCACTGAAGCTTTCTTT. The full variable domain, in which reference TRBV2 and TRBJ1-1 provide the parts outside the CDR3, is EPEVTQTPSHQVTQMGQEVILRCVPISNHLYFYWYRQILGQKVEFLVSFYNNEISEKSEIFDDQFSVERPDGSNFTLKIRSTKLEDSAMYFCATTRDSVGTEAFFGQGTRLTVV.

J is TRBJ1-1 and V is TRBV6-1; tentatively, D is TRBD1 (5 bases). Germline-derived CDR1 and CDR2 are MNHNS and SASEGT. This CDR3 region has 14 residues. Trimming removed 4 bases from V and 2 bases from J, with 11 bases in between. CDR3 sequence (DNA): TGTGCCAGCAGTGCGTCAGGGACTAACACTGAAGCTTTCTTT. This codes for CASSASGTNTEAFF.

The J gene is TRBJ2-5, the V gene TRBV5-5; maybe TRBD2 (6 bases). Trimming removed 2 bases at V and 5 bases at J, with 13 bases between. The CDR3 totals 14 residues. Per germline, CDR1 SGHKS and CDR2 YYEKEE (reference sequence). This CDR3 reads CASSFGLGTETQYF. CDR3 nucleotides: TGTGCCAGCAGCTTCGGGTTGGGGACTGAGACCCAGTACTTC.